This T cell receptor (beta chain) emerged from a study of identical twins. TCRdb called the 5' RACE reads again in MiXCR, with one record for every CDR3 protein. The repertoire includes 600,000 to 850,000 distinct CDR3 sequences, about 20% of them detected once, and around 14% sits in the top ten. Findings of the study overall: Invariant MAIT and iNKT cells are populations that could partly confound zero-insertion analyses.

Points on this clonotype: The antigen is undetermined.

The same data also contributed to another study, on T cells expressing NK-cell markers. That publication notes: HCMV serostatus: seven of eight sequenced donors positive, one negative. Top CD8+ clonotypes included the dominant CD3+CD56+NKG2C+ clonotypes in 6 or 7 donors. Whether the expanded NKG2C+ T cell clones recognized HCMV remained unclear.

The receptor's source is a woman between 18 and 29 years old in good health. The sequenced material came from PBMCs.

The CDR3 loop is CASSGPPGWEQYF. CDR3 sequence (DNA): TGCGCCAGCAGCGGCCCCCCGGGATGGGAGCAGTACTTC. V and J are TRBV5-1 and TRBJ2-7, with D maybe TRBD2 (5 bases). The length of the CDR3 is 13 residues. Looked up from germline, CDR1 is SGHRS and CDR2 is YFSETQ. V was pared by 4 bases and J by 7 bases, with 15 bases between.